These 2 T cell receptor beta chains were sequenced from one sample in a study of beta chain features in type 1 diabetes. Study-level findings and limits: There was a moderate but significant shortening of TCRB CDR3s in all four CD4+ subsets of Type 1 diabetes patients.

Antigens of these TCRs are unknown. All of the isolated RNA was reverse transcribed, so expressed TCRB transcripts were sequenced. Only in-frame clones appear in the TCRdb table, and some are missing; sequencing was by immunoSEQ multiplex PCR. The repertoire holds tens of thousands of clones, around 56% seen once, with around 2.5% in the top ten. The sample comprised Tregs from blood. Receptors were obtained from a woman aged 40 to 50 with type 1 diabetes.

This clone has a handful of counts. The chain uses TRBV14 and TRBJ2-7; TRBD2 matches at 10 bases. The V gene end was trimmed by 4 bases and the J gene end by 7 bases; junction bases not matched to a gene: 4. This CDR3 comprises 13 residues. Germline V lookup: CDR1 SGHDN, CDR2 FVKESK. The DNA of the CDR3 is TGTGCCAGCAGCCCCCAGCGGGAGGGGGAGCAGTACTTC. It encodes CASSPQREGEQYF. The variable domain in full, with the rest retrieved from reference TRBV14 and TRBJ2-7, is EAGVTQFPSHSVIEKGQTVTLRCDPISGHDNLYWYRRVMGKEIKFLLHFVKESKQDESGMPNNRFLAERTGGTYSTLKVQPAELEDSGVYFCASSPQREGEQYFGPGTRLTVT.

This clone was seen more than once but under ten times. V usage is TRBV7-9 and J usage is TRBJ1-4; D possibly corresponds to TRBD1 (6 bases). From germline, CDR1 is SEHNR and CDR2 FQNEAQ (reference sequence). Trimming took 5 bases from V and 6 from J, leaving 13 bases between them. CDR3 length equals 14 residues. The chain's CDR3 is CASSLMGAHEKLFF. The CDR3 region has the DNA TGTGCCAGCAGCCTAATGGGGGCGCATGAAAAACTGTTTTTT.